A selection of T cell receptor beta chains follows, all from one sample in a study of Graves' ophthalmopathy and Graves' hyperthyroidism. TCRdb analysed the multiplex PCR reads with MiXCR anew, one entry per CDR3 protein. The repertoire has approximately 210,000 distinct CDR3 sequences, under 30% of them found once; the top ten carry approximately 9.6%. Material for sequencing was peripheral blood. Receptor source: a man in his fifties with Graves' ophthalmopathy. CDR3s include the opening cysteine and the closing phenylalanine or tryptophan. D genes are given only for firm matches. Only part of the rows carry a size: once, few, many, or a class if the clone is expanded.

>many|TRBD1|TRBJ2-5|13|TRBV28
CASSWDRVGTQYF
TGTGCCAGCAGTTGGGACAGGGTGGGGACCCAGTACTTC
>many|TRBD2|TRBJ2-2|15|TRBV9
CASSGLAGVSGELFF
TGTGCCAGCAGCGGTCTAGCGGGAGTCTCTGGGGAGCTGTTTTTT
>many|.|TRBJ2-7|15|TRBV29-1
CSVSEPGLGSYEQYF
TGCAGCGTTTCCGAGCCGGGACTGGGCTCCTACGAGCAGTACTTC
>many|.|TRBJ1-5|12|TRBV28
CASSPMGAAQHF
TGTGCCAGCAGCCCTATGGGGGCGGCCCAGCATTTT
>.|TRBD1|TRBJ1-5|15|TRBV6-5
CASSYSGTGHQPQHF
TGTGCCAGCAGTTACTCGGGGACAGGGCATCAGCCCCAGCATTTT
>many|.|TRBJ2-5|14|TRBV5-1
CASSSLALGETQYF
TGCGCCAGCAGTTCTTTAGCCCTTGGAGAGACCCAGTACTTC
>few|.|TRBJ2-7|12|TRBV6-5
CASSYSGPPTHF
TGTGCCAGCAGTTACTCGGGACCCCCCACGCACTTC
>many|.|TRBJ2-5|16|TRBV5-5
CASTTLNRTSQETQYF
TGTGCCAGCACCACCCTGAATCGGACATCCCAAGAGACCCAGTACTTC
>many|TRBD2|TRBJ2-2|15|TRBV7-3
CASSIQAGAGGELFF
TGTGCCAGCAGCATCCAAGCGGGAGCGGGCGGGGAGCTGTTTTTT
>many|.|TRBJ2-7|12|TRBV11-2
CASSRTMREQYF
TGTGCCAGCAGTAGAACGATGAGGGAGCAGTACTTC
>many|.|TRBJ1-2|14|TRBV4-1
CASSHPDRLYGYTF
TGCGCCAGCAGCCACCCCGACAGGCTCTATGGCTACACCTTC
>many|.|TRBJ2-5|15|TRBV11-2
CASSLRSRWEETQYF
TGTGCCAGCAGCTTAAGGTCTAGATGGGAAGAGACCCAGTACTTC
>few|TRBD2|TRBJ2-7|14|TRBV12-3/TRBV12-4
CASSSTSGGNEQYF
TGTGCCAGCAGTTCTACTAGCGGGGGAAACGAGCAGTACTTC
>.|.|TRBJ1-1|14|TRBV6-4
CASRVMDSSVEAFF
TGTGCCAGCAGAGTAATGGACAGCAGTGTGGAAGCTTTCTTT
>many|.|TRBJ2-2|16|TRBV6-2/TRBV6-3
CASSYVPLGGTGELFF
TGTGCCAGCAGTTACGTCCCATTGGGTGGAACCGGGGAGCTGTTTTTT
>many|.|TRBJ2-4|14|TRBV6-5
CASSPTSRGNIQYF
TGTGCCAGCAGCCCGACTAGTAGGGGGAACATTCAGTACTTC
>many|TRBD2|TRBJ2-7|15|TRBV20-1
CSARNLAGTRDEQYF
TGCAGTGCTAGAAACCTAGCGGGAACTCGGGACGAGCAGTACTTC
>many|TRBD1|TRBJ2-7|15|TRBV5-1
CASSLRQGEFYEQYF
TGCGCCAGCAGCTTGAGACAGGGGGAGTTCTACGAGCAGTACTTC
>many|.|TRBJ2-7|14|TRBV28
CASSAGTSFTKQYF
TGTGCCAGCAGTGCCGGGACAAGCTTTACCAAGCAGTACTTC
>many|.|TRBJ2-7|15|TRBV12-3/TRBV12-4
CASSAGGTGAYEQYF
TGTGCCAGCAGTGCCGGGGGGACAGGAGCCTACGAGCAGTACTTC
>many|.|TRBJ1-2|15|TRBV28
CASSLEGSTNYGYTF
TGTGCCAGCAGTTTGGAGGGCAGTACGAACTATGGCTACACCTTC
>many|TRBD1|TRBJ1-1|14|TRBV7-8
CASSFGTGGTEAFF
TGTGCCAGCAGCTTCGGGACAGGGGGCACTGAAGCTTTCTTT
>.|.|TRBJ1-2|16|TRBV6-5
CASSSTEGLVNYGYTF
TGTGCCAGCAGCTCTACCGAGGGACTTGTAAACTATGGCTACACCTTC
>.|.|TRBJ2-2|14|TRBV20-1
CSARDFSWAGELFF
TGCAGTGCTAGAGATTTTTCCTGGGCCGGGGAGCTGTTTTTT
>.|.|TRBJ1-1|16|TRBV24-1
CATSDPRKSGGTEAFF
TGTGCCACCAGTGATCCCCGGAAATCAGGAGGAACTGAAGCTTTCTTT
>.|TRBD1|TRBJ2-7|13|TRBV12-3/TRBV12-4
CASSLAGTVEQYF
TGTGCCAGCAGTTTAGCCGGGACAGTCGAGCAGTACTTC
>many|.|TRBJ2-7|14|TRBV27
CASSEAGQPYEQYF
TGTGCCAGCAGCGAGGCGGGACAGCCCTACGAGCAGTACTTC
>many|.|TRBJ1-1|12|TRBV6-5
CASSLLGSEAFF
TGTGCCAGCAGTTTGTTAGGGTCTGAAGCTTTCTTT
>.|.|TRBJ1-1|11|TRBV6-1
CASSAGSEAFF
TGTGCCAGCAGCGCCGGGAGTGAAGCTTTCTTT